This T cell receptor beta chain was retrieved from a study of blood T cell repertoires in COVID-19. Study overall: COVID-19 samples collected from the United States, Italy and Spain covered acute and convalescent phases.

Unmatched junction bases numbered 4, after V lost 2 bases and J lost 4 bases. CDR1 is ENHRY and CDR2 is SYGVKD in the germline V gene. This CDR3 is built from 14 residues. Original analysis: Cell counts per sample came from amplifying reference gene primers. Only in-frame clones appear in the TCRdb table, and some are missing; sequencing was by immunoSEQ multiplex PCR. V, J and clone size were drawn from that table, and D and trimming were deduced from the DNA. The profile shows roughly 63,000 clones, 70% to 85% of them singletons. The receptor was isolated from a man older than 75 with acute or convalescent COVID-19. J is TRBJ2-7 and V is TRBV10-3; 8 nucleotides match TRBD1. Sequenced sample: peripheral blood. CDR3 protein: CAISEPDRAYEQYF. As DNA, the CDR3 is TGTGCCATCAGTGAGCCGGACAGGGCTTACGAGCAGTACTTC.